This TCR beta chain was documented in a study of cytomegalovirus exposure and HLA in healthy donors. This PCR relied on a set of 60 Vbeta primers and 13 Jbeta primers. Profiling relied on immunoSEQ multiplex PCR, and the TCRdb table lists in-frame clones only, not all of them. The data show about 110,000 clones, with 69% seen just once and roughly 5.5% held by the top ten. Though probably carrying unrecorded immune exposures, donors were nominally healthy at sampling. Germline V CDR1 and CDR2: LNHDA, SQIVND (reference sequence). Unmatched junction bases numbered 5, after V lost 6 bases and J lost 0 bases. The CDR3 is 14 amino acids.

The TCR sequence derives from a woman in her sixties or seventies in good health and CMV-seropositive. This sequence joins TRBV19 and TRBJ2-7; TRBD1 matches at 7 bases. Sequenced: PBMCs. The CDR3, as DNA: TGTGCCAGTAGCGGACAGGCGAGCTCCTACGAGCAGTACTTC. This gives the protein CASSGQASSYEQYF.